This T cell receptor (beta chain) was obtained from a study of blood T cell repertoires in COVID-19. This clone was seen once. The V end was cut by 6 bases, the J end by 4 bases, with 15 bases between. The CDR3 is 14 residues long. Germline CDR1 and CDR2: SNHLY and FYNNEI. Participants had their cohort set by participant-reported clinical history. The assay was immunoSEQ multiplex PCR, and TCRdb's table has in-frame clones only and misses some. Of more than 200,000 clones in the sample, just under 90% were seen once. Source material: PBMCs or T cells enriched from blood (not recorded which). This TCR was recovered from a woman between 25 and 40 years old with acute COVID-19. The chain combines TRBV2 with TRBJ1-1, with a possible D match to TRBD1 (6 bases). In DNA, the CDR3 is TGTGCCAGCAGACCCGGCAGGGGCCCCACTGAAGCTTTCTTT. Protein product: CASRPGRGPTEAFF.